The rows below give T cell receptor beta chains drawn from one sample of a study of cytomegalovirus exposure and HLA in healthy donors. Produced via immunoSEQ multiplex PCR; TCRdb's table is partial and in-frame only. The data show roughly 110,000 clones, with roughly 70% seen just once and around 2.8% held by the top ten. Sequencing input: PBMCs. These receptors all come from a male donor in good health and CMV-seropositive. Each CDR3 is given with its conserved first and last residue. The D gene is left open where the match is weak. A clone size is listed for some rows: how often the clone was seen (once, few, many), or a class if it is expanded.

>TRBD1|NA|TRBJ2-7|TRBV25-1
CASSANRPGQGYEQYF
TGTGCCAGCAGTGCCAATCGTCCGGGACAGGGTTACGAGCAGTACTTC
>NA|NA|TRBJ2-7|TRBV28
CASLYSDEQYF
TGTGCCAGCCTCTATAGCGACGAGCAGTACTTC
>NA|NA|TRBJ2-1|TRBV15
CATSRVELYNEQFF
TGTGCCACCAGCAGAGTCGAGCTGTACAATGAGCAGTTCTTC
>NA|few|TRBJ2-7|TRBV27
CASSYRRYHEQYF
TGTGCCAGCAGTTATCGGCGGTACCACGAGCAGTACTTC
>NA|NA|TRBJ1-1|TRBV5-1
CASSSQGGLNTEAFF
TGCGCCAGCAGCTCGCAGGGAGGCCTGAACACTGAAGCTTTCTTT
>NA|NA|TRBJ2-7|TRBV6-5
CASSYRLLYEQYF
TGTGCCAGCAGTTACCGACTTTTGTACGAGCAGTACTTC
>TRBD1|NA|TRBJ1-3|TRBV10-3
CASTDRGLFGNTIYF
TGTGCCAGCACCGACAGGGGGCTTTTTGGAAACACCATATATTTT
>NA|once|TRBJ1-2|TRBV18
CASSYGQTKNYGYTF
TGTGCCAGCTCATACGGACAAACTAAAAACTATGGCTACACCTTC
>NA|NA|TRBJ1-6|TRBV2
CASSPDNSPLHF
TGTGCCAGCAGTCCAGATAATTCACCCCTCCACTTT
>TRBD2|few|TRBJ2-1|TRBV7-6
CASSLVSGGDSTYNEQFF
TGTGCCAGCAGCTTAGTTAGCGGGGGGGATTCTACCTACAATGAGCAGTTCTTC
>TRBD2|NA|TRBJ2-7|TRBV5-1
CASSYLAGGSTEQYF
TGCGCCAGCAGCTATCTAGCGGGAGGGTCGACCGAGCAGTACTTC
>TRBD1|NA|TRBJ2-2|TRBV5-1
CASSPPTGWDGELFF
TGCGCCAGCAGCCCCCCGACAGGGTGGGACGGGGAGCTGTTTTTT
>NA|once|TRBJ1-1|TRBV25-1
CASSHQTTGTEAFF
TGTGCCAGCAGCCACCAAACCACAGGTACTGAAGCTTTCTTT
>NA|NA|TRBJ2-7|TRBV15
CATSRDPSAYEQYF
TGTGCCACCAGCAGAGACCCCTCGGCCTACGAGCAGTACTTC
>NA|NA|TRBJ1-5|TRBV18
CASSPGQVRSNQPQHF
TGTGCCAGCTCACCAGGGCAGGTCCGGAGCAATCAGCCCCAGCATTTT
>NA|NA|TRBJ1-1|TRBV7-2
CASSLILPPTEAFF
TGTGCCAGCAGCTTAATTTTGCCCCCCACAGAAGCTTTCTTT
>NA|once|TRBJ1-5|TRBV30
CAWSPRPGGLSYGNQPQHF
TGTGCCTGGAGTCCCCGTCCGGGCGGGCTCTCCTATGGAAATCAGCCCCAGCATTTT
>NA|NA|TRBJ2-7|TRBV4-1
CASSQVELRGYEQYF
TGCGCCAGCAGCCAAGTTGAGTTAAGAGGCTACGAGCAGTACTTC
>TRBD1|NA|TRBJ2-7|TRBV19
CASSKVGTGVEQYF
TGTGCCAGTAGTAAAGTCGGGACAGGGGTCGAGCAGTACTTC
>NA|NA|TRBJ2-7|TRBV7-2
CASSPTVSSYEQYF
TGTGCCAGCAGCCCGACAGTCAGCTCCTACGAGCAGTACTTC
>NA|few|TRBJ1-5|TRBV9
CASSVGGFFGQPQHF
TGTGCCAGCAGCGTCGGGGGATTTTTTGGTCAGCCCCAGCATTTT
>TRBD1|NA|TRBJ2-5|TRBV7-2
CASSLDGTGQETQYF
TGTGCCAGCAGCTTAGACGGGACAGGGCAAGAGACCCAGTACTTC
>TRBD2|NA|TRBJ2-7|TRBV4-2
CASSQEGQREGLSYEQYF
TGTGCCAGCAGCCAAGAGGGGCAGCGGGAGGGCCTGTCCTACGAGCAGTACTTC
>TRBD1|NA|TRBJ1-6|TRBV18
CASSPTGTGLYNSPLHF
TGTGCCAGCTCACCGACTGGGACAGGGTTGTATAATTCACCCCTCCACTTT
>NA|NA|TRBJ2-7|TRBV19
CASSMVSGSYEQYF
TGTGCCAGTAGCATGGTCTCGGGCTCCTACGAGCAGTACTTC
>NA|NA|TRBJ2-7|TRBV6-5
CASTWQSGYEQYF
TGTGCCAGCACTTGGCAGTCCGGGTACGAGCAGTACTTC
>NA|NA|TRBJ2-1|TRBV30
CAWSEDSGSYNEQFF
TGTGCCTGGAGTGAAGATAGTGGCTCCTACAATGAGCAGTTCTTC
>TRBD2|NA|TRBJ2-7|TRBV7-8
CASSLEGGSSYEQYF
TGTGCCAGCAGCTTAGAAGGCGGGAGCTCCTACGAGCAGTACTTC
>TRBD2|NA|TRBJ2-7|TRBV19
CASSIGTSGSTYEQYF
TGTGCCAGTAGTATTGGGACTAGCGGGAGTACCTACGAGCAGTACTTC
>NA|few|TRBJ1-6|TRBV7-9
CAIEEGGPLNF
TGTGCCATCGAGGAAGGGGGACCCCTCAACTTT
>TRBD1|NA|TRBJ1-2|TRBV19
CASRNTGVGYGYTF
TGTGCCAGTAGAAACACAGGGGTGGGCTATGGCTACACCTTC
>NA|NA|TRBJ1-5|TRBV2
CASSEVGVSQPQHF
TGTGCCAGCAGTGAAGTAGGGGTGAGCCAGCCCCAGCATTTT
>TRBD2|NA|TRBJ2-1|TRBV18
CASSTGLAGALGNEQFF
TGTGCCAGCTCAACAGGACTAGCGGGGGCCCTCGGGAATGAGCAGTTCTTC
>TRBD2|few|TRBJ2-1|TRBV2
CATTGTSGGIAYNEQFF
TGTGCCACTACCGGGACTAGCGGGGGTATCGCCTACAATGAGCAGTTCTTC
>NA|NA|TRBJ2-1|TRBV27
CASTPFGMGTEQFF
TGTGCCAGCACCCCGTTCGGGATGGGAACTGAGCAGTTCTTC
>TRBD1|NA|TRBJ1-1|TRBV18
CASADRNFMNTEAFF
TGTGCCAGCGCGGACAGGAACTTTATGAACACTGAAGCTTTCTTT
>TRBD1|few|TRBJ1-1|TRBV6-5
CASAAVQGGAAFF
TGTGCCAGCGCGGCCGTCCAAGGGGGCGCGGCTTTCTTT
>TRBD2|NA|TRBJ2-7|TRBV2
CASSLLAVGAYEQYF
TGTGCCAGCAGTCTGCTAGCGGTGGGAGCCTACGAGCAGTACTTC
>TRBD1|NA|TRBJ2-7|TRBV6-5
CASSWTGNSYEQYF
TGTGCCAGCAGTTGGACAGGGAACTCCTACGAGCAGTACTTC
>NA|NA|TRBJ2-3|TRBV4-1
CASSQGDTDTQYF
TGCGCCAGCAGCCAAGGAGACACAGATACGCAGTATTTT
>NA|NA|TRBJ1-5|TRBV5-8
CASSDQRRGGDQPQNF
TGTGCCAGCAGCGACCAGAGGAGGGGGGGCGATCAGCCCCAGAATTTT
>NA|few|TRBJ2-7|TRBV4-3
CASSQGNSYEQYF
TGCGCCAGCAGCCAAGGTAACTCCTACGAGCAGTACTTC
>TRBD1|few|TRBJ1-5|TRBV20-1
CSAGTGQPQHF
TGCAGTGCTGGGACAGGGCAGCCCCAGCATTTT
>TRBD1|NA|TRBJ1-5|TRBV7-2
CASSLNRGASNQPQHF
TGTGCCAGCAGCTTAAACAGGGGTGCGAGCAATCAGCCCCAGCATTTT
>NA|NA|TRBJ2-7|TRBV4-1
CASSQDGAEQYF
TGCGCCAGCAGCCAAGATGGGGCAGAGCAGTACTTC
>TRBD2|NA|TRBJ2-1|TRBV27
CATLAGVYNEQFF
TGTGCCACCCTAGCGGGGGTCTACAATGAGCAGTTCTTC
>NA|NA|TRBJ1-6|TRBV5-6
CASSTREWYYNSPLHF
TGTGCCAGCAGTACGAGGGAATGGTACTATAATTCACCCCTCCACTTT
>NA|NA|TRBJ1-5|TRBV7-9
CASSDQGFQPQHF
TGTGCCAGCAGCGATCAGGGTTTCCAGCCCCAGCATTTT
>NA|NA|TRBJ2-2|TRBV23-1
CASSLSISTGELFF
TGCGCCAGCAGTCTGAGTATTAGCACCGGGGAGCTGTTTTTT
>NA|NA|TRBJ2-2|TRBV6-6
CAIRNTGELFF
TGTGCCATCCGGAACACCGGGGAGCTGTTTTTT
>TRBD1|NA|TRBJ1-4|TRBV29-1
CSVTSKDRRVLVNEKLFF
TGCAGCGTCACCAGCAAGGACAGGAGAGTTTTAGTTAATGAAAAACTGTTTTTT
>TRBD1|NA|TRBJ1-2|TRBV28
CASSFPPGTGDGYTF
TGTGCCAGCAGTTTCCCGCCCGGGACAGGTGACGGCTACACCTTC
>NA|NA|TRBJ1-1|TRBV30
CAWGAFLNTEAFF
TGTGCCTGGGGGGCATTCCTGAACACTGAAGCTTTCTTT
>NA|NA|TRBJ2-7|TRBV12-5
CASGPHKREQYF
TGTGCTAGTGGGCCCCACAAGCGCGAGCAGTACTTC
>NA|once|TRBJ1-5|TRBV7-9
CASSLATRDQPQHF
TGTGCCAGCAGCTTGGCGACGAGGGATCAGCCCCAGCATTTT
>NA|NA|TRBJ1-1|TRBV28
CASSSTEGMNTEAFF
TGTGCCAGCAGCTCCACAGAGGGAATGAACACTGAAGCTTTCTTT
>NA|NA|TRBJ2-5|TRBV28
CASTSFSGYGLETQYF
TGTGCCAGCACCTCCTTCAGTGGGTACGGACTGGAGACCCAGTACTTC
>TRBD1|once|TRBJ2-1|TRBV2
CASKGQDYNEQFF
TGTGCCAGCAAGGGACAGGACTACAATGAGCAGTTCTTC
>TRBD1|NA|TRBJ1-1|TRBV25-1
CASSAAGQREAFF
TGTGCCAGCAGTGCTGCGGGACAGCGTGAAGCTTTCTTT
>NA|NA|TRBJ2-2|TRBV28
CASSFRWRDTGELFF
TGTGCCAGCAGTTTCCGATGGCGGGACACCGGGGAGCTGTTTTTT